These 27 T cell receptor beta chains share one sample of origin, sequenced in a study of blood T cells in healthy people across ages (dated by TCRdb to about 2015). Library prep was done by 5' RACE. The sequencing machine was an Illumina HiSeq 2500. The second PCR ran for roughly 7 to 12 cycles and used a J-beta primer mix along with a sample-barcoded 5' primer. TCRdb reanalyzed the raw reads on its own, using fastp at Q25 for trimming and MiXCR for clone calling, and kept in-frame beta chains. Entries are consolidated by CDR3 protein sequence, retaining the most common genes and DNA. In this sample the table shows roughly 800,000 distinct CDR3 sequences, 58% of which occur a single time. Approximately 21% of the sample rests with the top ten. The sequencing sample was made of blood. The receptors come from a young man in good health.

The rearrangement joins TRBV11-3 to TRBJ2-3; D is undetermined. The ends were cut back, 5 bases at V and 2 bases at J, with 14 bases in the middle. Germline CDR1 and CDR2: SGHNT and YENEEA. The CDR3 length is 15 residues. CDR3 DNA sequence: TGTGCCAGCAGCATGAGAAGTGGGTTCACAGATACGCAGTATTTT. This translates into CASSMRSGFTDTQYF.

The V and J genes are TRBV4-1 and TRBJ2-5; the D is unclear. Germline assignment: CDR1 MGHRA and CDR2 YSYEKL. The CDR3 spans 15 residues. Trimming shortened V by 1 base and J by 2 bases, and 11 bases separated the two germline ends. The CDR3, as DNA: TGCGCCAGCAGCCAAGGTCTAGTCGGGCAAGAGACCCAGTACTTC. Its translation is CASSQGLVGQETQYF.

This clonotype came up a few times. CDR3 residues: CASSQDLGGVQPQHF. The DNA for the CDR3 is TGTGCCAGCAGCCAAGATCTAGGAGGGGTTCAGCCCCAGCATTTT. The chain recombines TRBV4-2 with TRBJ1-5; D may be TRBD1 (5 bases). Trimming removed 0 bases at V and 6 bases at J, with 12 bases between. The CDR3 has 15 residues. Germline V gives CDR1 LGHNA, CDR2 YNFKEQ.

This clonotype was seen a handful of times. V is TRBV10-3 and J is TRBJ1-2; 8 nucleotides line up with TRBD1. CDR3 size: 14 residues. CDR1 is ENHRY, CDR2 SYGVKD, per germline. V gave up 6 bases and J gave up 0 bases; unmatched junction bases: 3. The CDR3 spells CAISAGQANYGYTF. The CDR3 nucleotides are TGTGCCATCAGCGCGGGACAGGCTAACTATGGCTACACCTTC.

The chain links TRBV20-1 to TRBJ2-7, with 11 bases matching TRBD2. Germline CDR1 reads DFQATT; CDR2 reads SNEGSKA (reference sequence). V dropped 4 bases and J dropped 4; count of bases not matched to a gene: 9. The CDR3 contains 15 residues. CDR3 DNA sequence: TGCAGTGCTATCCCCGGACTAGCGGGTGATTACGAGCAGTACTTC. This translates into CSAIPGLAGDYEQYF.

In DNA, the CDR3 is TGTGCCAGCAGCACCCAGGGGGGGACAGGGGCCTACGAGCAGTACTTC. Protein: CASSTQGGTGAYEQYF. The V call is TRBV7-9, the J call TRBJ2-7, with TRBD1 identical over 10 bases. The CDR3 contains 16 residues. Germline values: CDR1 SEHNR, CDR2 FQNEAQ (reference sequence). Trimming removed 5 bases from V and 2 bases from J; junction bases left unmatched: 9.

This chain connects TRBV12-3 or TRBV12-4 to TRBJ1-4; possibly TRBD1 for D (5 bases). V dropped 5 bases and J dropped 8 bases, with 12 bases sitting between them. This CDR3 comprises 13 residues. This CDR3 reads CASSRDVQEKLFF. The CDR3, as DNA: TGTGCCAGCAGTAGGGACGTCCAGGAAAAACTGTTTTTT.

This rearrangement joins TRBV5-4 to TRBJ2-5; TRBD1 agrees at 8 bases. The DNA matches TRBJ2-7 better at its end, which makes the J call doubtful. This CDR3 is 13 amino acids long. CDR1 is SGHNT, CDR2 YYREEE, per germline (reference sequence). CDR3 in amino acids: CASSSNTGGEQYF. The CDR3 coding sequence is TGTGCCAGCAGTAGTAACACAGGGGGCGAGCAGTACTTC.

The V and J genes are TRBV28 and TRBJ1-5; D gene ambiguous. Trimming removed 7 bases from V and 4 bases from J, with 5 bases in between. Germline CDR1 is MDHEN and CDR2 is SYDVKM. This CDR3 contains 11 residues. The CDR3 sequence is CASKQNQPQHF. The CDR3 DNA reads TGTGCCAGCAAACAGAATCAGCCCCAGCATTTT.

The chain employs TRBV6-5 and TRBJ2-7, with 11 bases that match TRBD2. V lost 2 bases, J lost 7 bases, and 7 bases stayed unmatched. This CDR3 has 15 amino acids. The V gene's germline CDR1 is MNHEY and CDR2 SVGAGI. CDR3 loop: CASSYRSGGVYEQYF. CDR3 nucleotides: TGTGCCAGCAGTTACCGTAGCGGGGGGGTCTATGAGCAGTACTTC.

The genes are TRBV5-1 and TRBJ2-4; D is possibly TRBD1 (6 bases). Near its end, the DNA agrees better with TRBJ2-7, so the J call may be wrong. This CDR3 comprises 14 residues. CDR1 and CDR2 (germline): SGHRS, YFSETQ. As DNA, the CDR3 is TGCGCCAGCAGCCCGACGGACAGTCGCAACGAGCAGTACTTC. The encoded protein is CASSPTDSRNEQYF.

The chain recombines TRBV6-6 with TRBJ1-5; D not resolved. V lost 2 bases, J lost 2 bases, and 10 bases lay in between. Germline V gene lookup returns CDR1 MNHNY and CDR2 SVGAGI (reference sequence). The length of the CDR3 is 15 residues. The CDR3 spells CASSYVSARNQPQHF. The DNA for the CDR3 is TGTGCCAGCAGTTACGTTTCAGCTCGCAATCAGCCCCAGCATTTT.

CDR3 in DNA: TGCGCCAGCAGCCAAGATCTACGGCGGGAGGGCACCTACGAGCAGTACTTC. This gives the protein CASSQDLRREGTYEQYF. The genes are TRBV4-3 and TRBJ2-7, with TRBD2 matching over 9 bases. Per the germline V gene, CDR1 is LGHNA and CDR2 is YSLEER. V shed 0 bases and J 2 bases; nucleotides not matched to a gene: 8. This CDR3 region has 17 residues.

The V gene is TRBV20-1, the J gene TRBJ2-5, with 10 bases that match TRBD2. Germline CDR1 DFQATT, CDR2 SNEGSKA (reference sequence). The CDR3 consists of 14 residues. V lost 6 bases and J lost 4; bases outside the gene matches: 8. The CDR3 is CSAQVAGGRETQYF. Written as DNA, the CDR3 is TGCAGTGCACAAGTAGCGGGGGGCAGAGAGACCCAGTACTTC.

Only a few counts were recorded for this clonotype. The chain links TRBV12-3 or TRBV12-4 to TRBJ1-2, with D tentatively TRBD1 (6 bases). V was clipped by 1 base and J by 3 bases, with 12 bases between them. The length of the CDR3 is 15 residues. CDR3 sequence (DNA): TGTGCCAGCAGTTTAGACCCCCGGGGGCACTATGGCTACACCTTC. Protein product: CASSLDPRGHYGYTF.

The genes are TRBV9 and TRBJ2-1; D is perhaps TRBD1 or TRBD2 (5 bases each). Germline values: CDR1 SGDLS, CDR2 YYNGEE. The V end lost 5 bases, the J end lost 9 bases, and 21 bases lay between the germline ends. The CDR3 consists of 15 residues. For the CDR3, the DNA is TGTGCCAGCAGTGACTCGGGGTCGGCTGGGGGTGAGCAGTTCTTC. It yields the protein CASSDSGSAGGEQFF.

This sequence joins TRBV7-2 and TRBJ2-5; possibly TRBD2 for D (5 bases). The CDR3 is 16 residues long. In germline, CDR1 is SGHTA, CDR2 FQGNSA. V was clipped by 5 bases and J by 0 bases, with 16 bases between them. The CDR3 region has the DNA TGTGCCAGCAGCAGAACCGGGGATACCTACCAAGAGACCCAGTACTTC. Translation gives CASSRTGDTYQETQYF. The complete variable domain, with remaining parts taken from reference TRBV7-2 and TRBJ2-5, reads GAGVSQSPSNKVTEKGKDVELRCDPISGHTALYWYRQSLGQGLEFLIYFQGNSAPDKSGLPSDRFSAERTGGSVSTLTIQRTQQEDSAVYLCASSRTGDTYQETQYFGPGTRLLVL.

This chain uses TRBV9 with TRBJ2-6; D is possibly TRBD2 (7 bases). The germline gives CDR1 SGDLS, CDR2 YYNGEE. The V gene lost 3 bases and the J gene lost 0 bases, with 19 bases spanning the gap. CDR3 length: 19 amino acids. The CDR3 reads CASSGKGGGGVSGANVLTF. The CDR3 coding sequence is TGTGCCAGCAGCGGCAAAGGGGGGGGCGGTGTCTCTGGGGCCAACGTCCTGACTTTC.

This clonotype has only one observation. This chain links TRBV4-3 with TRBJ2-3, with D perhaps matching TRBD2 (6 bases). From germline, CDR1 is LGHNA and CDR2 YSLEER. V lost 0 bases, J lost 0 bases, and 7 bases lay in between. CDR3 length: 15 amino acids. Here the CDR3 DNA reads TGCGCCAGCAGCCAAGATAGCGGCAGCACAGATACGCAGTATTTT. Translation: CASSQDSGSTDTQYF.

The V gene is TRBV29-1, the J gene TRBJ2-1; 13 bases are shared with TRBD2. Trimming took 8 bases from V and 9 from J; bases not matched to a gene: 4. Germline lookup yields CDR1 SQVTM and CDR2 ANQGSEA. This CDR3 is built from 12 residues. The CDR3 loop reads CSQTSGRSEQFF. CDR3 nucleotide sequence: TGCAGCCAGACTAGCGGGAGGAGTGAGCAGTTCTTC.

This clonotype turned up a few times. The CDR3 reads CASSQARGVETQYF. CDR3 DNA sequence: TGTGCCAGCAGCCAAGCTAGGGGGGTGGAGACCCAGTACTTC. This chain links TRBV4-2 with TRBJ2-5; either TRBD1 or TRBD2 may fit D (6 bases each). Germline V lookup: CDR1 LGHNA, CDR2 YNFKEQ. Trimming pared 1 base from V and 5 bases from J, leaving 11 bases between. The CDR3 length is 14 residues.

This clonotype was found a few times. The chain employs TRBV6-5 and TRBJ2-6; D uncertain. The V and J ends lost 6 bases and 1 base respectively, with 4 bases between them. Germline V gene lookup returns CDR1 MNHEY and CDR2 SVGAGI. This CDR3 is built from 13 residues. The CDR3 loop is CASRRSGANVLTF. As DNA, the CDR3 is TGTGCCAGCAGGAGGTCTGGGGCCAACGTCCTGACTTTC.

The chain combines TRBV20-1 with TRBJ2-3; no firm D call. Trimming shortened V by 7 bases and J by 0 bases, and 11 bases separated the two germline ends. Germline V gene lookup returns CDR1 DFQATT and CDR2 SNEGSKA (reference sequence). This CDR3 comprises 13 residues. The CDR3 is CSVLSSSTDTQYF. The CDR3 DNA reads as TGCAGTGTACTATCTTCTAGCACAGATACGCAGTATTTT.

The chain links TRBV11-2 to TRBJ2-7, with D perhaps TRBD1 (6 bases). Germline CDR1 is SGHAT and CDR2 is FQNNGV. V was pared by 5 bases and J by 1 base, with 12 bases between. CDR3 size: 14 residues. For the CDR3, the DNA is TGTGCCAGCAGCCCCGGACAGCCATCCTACGAGCAGTACTTC. This gives the protein CASSPGQPSYEQYF.

The DNA of the CDR3 is TGTGCCAGCAGCTTACCGAGAGTTCTCGTGAATGAGCAGTTCTTC. Protein: CASSLPRVLVNEQFF. The chain couples TRBV7-2 to TRBJ2-1; D unresolved. The CDR3 runs 15 residues. CDR1 SGHTA and CDR2 FQGNSA come from the germline V gene. V gave up 2 bases and J gave up 7 bases, with 15 bases separating them.

In its sample, this clonotype was seen many times. V and J are TRBV7-2 and TRBJ2-4; TRBD1 might be the D (6 bases). Trimming took off 5 bases at V and 6 bases at J, with 14 bases between the two ends. Germline values: CDR1 SGHTA, CDR2 FQGNSA. The CDR3 loop spans 14 amino acids. DNA of the CDR3: TGTGCCAGCAGCATTAACAGGGATGGAAACATTCAGTACTTC. Residues: CASSINRDGNIQYF.

This chain uses TRBV12-3 or TRBV12-4 with TRBJ1-2; tentative D call: TRBD1 (6 bases). Trimming took 3 bases from V and 13 from J, leaving 12 bases between them. The CDR3 length is 11 residues. CDR3 in amino acids: CASSFQGRATF. The CDR3 DNA reads TGTGCCAGCAGTTTTCAGGGGCGCGCCACCTTC.